This T cell receptor beta chain is drawn from a study of PD-L1 blockade in urothelial cancer. Study as a whole: Typically, measured as a median, blood samples had 110,000 to 150,000 T cells.

Into every PCR, synthetic TCR analog templates were spiked. The method was immunoSEQ multiplex PCR; TCRdb's version includes in-frame clones alone and lacks a portion of them. This repertoire shows around 80,000 clones, roughly 87% found once; its top ten account for around 5%. This CDR3 is 17 amino acids long. J lost 2 bases, V lost 5 bases, and 6 bases had no gene match. Germline CDR1 reads MDHEN; CDR2 reads SYDVKM. Diagnoses among patients were locally advanced or metastatic urothelial carcinoma. General study points: Tumor-associated clones in blood expanded more at 3 weeks in durable-benefit patients.

As regards this clone: Its antigen remains unidentified.

The sample in question was PBMCs, obtained around atezolizumab (anti-PD-L1) treatment. The TCR sequence derives from a woman in her seventies with urothelial cancer. The rearrangement uses TRBV28 and TRBJ2-1, with 13 nucleotides matching TRBD2. DNA for the CDR3: TGTGCCAGCAGTCTGGGGACTAGCGGGACTGCCTACAATGAGCAGTTCTTC. Protein product: CASSLGTSGTAYNEQFF.